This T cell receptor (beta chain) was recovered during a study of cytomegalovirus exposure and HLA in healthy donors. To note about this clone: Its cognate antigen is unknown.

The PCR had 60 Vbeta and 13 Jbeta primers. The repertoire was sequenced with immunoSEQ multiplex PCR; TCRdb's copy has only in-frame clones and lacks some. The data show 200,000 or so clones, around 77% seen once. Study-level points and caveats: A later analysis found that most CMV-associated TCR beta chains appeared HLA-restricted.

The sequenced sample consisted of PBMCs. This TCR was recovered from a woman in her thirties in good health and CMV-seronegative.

The chain's CDR3 is CASSTPGQLNQPQHF. CDR3 in DNA: TGTGCCAGCAGCACCCCGGGACAGCTCAATCAGCCCCAGCATTTT. The J gene is TRBJ1-5, the V gene TRBV28; TRBD1 aligns across 7 bases. With V trimmed by 6 bases and J by 3 bases, 8 bases remained unmatched. The CDR3 loop spans 15 amino acids. CDR1 is MDHEN and CDR2 is SYDVKM in the germline V gene.